This entry lists 17 T cell receptor beta chains sequenced from one sample in a study of identical twins. TCRdb re-analysed the 5' RACE reads in MiXCR, keeping a single row per CDR3 protein. In the table there are about 520,000 distinct CDR3 sequences, approximately 22% of which are singletons. The same data also went into a second study, on T cells expressing NK-cell markers.

Sequenced material: CD4+ T cells sorted from blood. The receptors here all came from a woman under 30 in good health.

The chain combines TRBV5-1 with TRBJ2-3; 10 bases are a match to TRBD2. Germline V gives CDR1 SGHRS, CDR2 YFSETQ. V lost 4 bases, J lost 2 bases, and 10 bases stayed unmatched. The CDR3 has 17 residues. The CDR3 coding sequence is TGCGCCAGCAGCAGGGACGGTAGCGGGGGGCCCACAGATACGCAGTATTTT. It is translated as CASSRDGSGGPTDTQYF.

This clonotype was picked up a small number of times. This chain links TRBV30 with TRBJ2-3; 8 bases match TRBD1. Germline loops: CDR1 GTSNPN, CDR2 SVGIG (reference sequence). The CDR3 is made up of 15 amino acids. V gave up 4 bases and J gave up 2 bases; unmatched junction bases: 8. The CDR3 sequence is CAWTTGAFYTDTQYF. The CDR3 DNA follows: TGTGCCTGGACGACAGGGGCGTTCTACACAGATACGCAGTATTTT.

This clonotype was seen more than once but under ten times. The chain is built from TRBV10-1 and TRBJ2-1; D unclear. This CDR3 comprises 14 residues. The germline CDR1 and CDR2 sequences are WNHNN and SYGVQD (reference sequence). V lost 1 base and J lost 1, with 5 bases in between. The CDR3 reads CASSELGSYNEQFF. The CDR3 region has the DNA TGCGCCAGCAGTGAGTTGGGATCCTACAATGAGCAGTTCTTC.

The rearrangement links TRBV6-2 or TRBV6-3 to TRBJ2-7, with D unresolved. The germline V and J ends were trimmed by 4 bases and 0 bases, with 19 bases remaining between them. The germline V gene encodes CDR1 MNHEY and CDR2 SVGEGT. The CDR3 has 17 residues. CDR3 region: CASSSYFPPSGSYEQYF. In nucleotides, the CDR3 is TGTGCCAGCAGTTCTTATTTCCCCCCCTCAGGCTCCTACGAGCAGTACTTC.

A few counts support this clonotype. The chain is built from TRBV5-5 and TRBJ2-1; TRBD2 aligns across 8 bases. Germline CDR1 is SGHKS and CDR2 is YYEKEE (reference sequence). With V trimmed by 5 bases and J by 10 bases, 8 bases remained unmatched. CDR3 length: 13 residues. CDR3 nucleotides: TGTGCCAGCAGACAAGGACTAGCTTGGGAGCAGTTCTTC. This sequence encodes CASRQGLAWEQFF. The variable domain in full, with the rest retrieved from reference TRBV5-5 and TRBJ2-1, is DAGVTQSPTHLIKTRGQQVTLRCSPISGHKSVSWYQQVLGQGPQFIFQYYEKEERGRGNFPDRFSARQFPNYSSELNVNALLLGDSALYLCASRQGLAWEQFFGPGTRLTVL.

The table lists this clonotype with a few counts. This chain links TRBV20-1 with TRBJ2-4; perhaps TRBD1 as D (5 bases). V lost 5 bases and J 0 bases, leaving 11 bases between the germline ends. This CDR3 has 14 residues. Germline V gene lookup returns CDR1 DFQATT and CDR2 SNEGSKA (reference sequence). The CDR3 DNA sequence: TGCAGTGCTCGCCCTCAGGGAGCCAAAAACATTCAGTACTTC. The encoded protein is CSARPQGAKNIQYF.

The DNA for the CDR3 is TGTGCCAGCTCACCAAGGAGAGCCCAAGAGACCCAGTACTTC. It is translated as CASSPRRAQETQYF. The chain uses TRBV18 and TRBJ2-5; D gene uncertain. Deletions cut 2 bases from V and 1 base from J, with 8 bases between. Germline CDR1 is KGHSH and CDR2 is LQKENI. The CDR3 is made up of 14 amino acids.

This clonotype was seen a handful of times. The genes are TRBV5-1 and TRBJ1-1; TRBD1 is a possible D gene (6 bases). CDR3 length equals 18 residues. The germline gives CDR1 SGHRS, CDR2 YFSETQ. V was cut by 4 bases and J by 0 bases, with 22 bases left in between. The CDR3 is CASSPSPFRGRMNTEAFF. The CDR3 nucleotides are TGCGCCAGCAGCCCAAGCCCTTTCAGGGGCCGTATGAACACTGAAGCTTTCTTT.

This chain joins TRBV11-3 and TRBJ2-7; 7 nucleotides match TRBD2. Germline CDR1 is SGHNT and CDR2 is YENEEA. The length of the CDR3 is 13 residues. With V trimmed by 4 bases and J by 12 bases, 12 bases remained unmatched. The DNA of the CDR3 is TGTGCCAGCAGCTCCCGACTGGACGGGAGGCTGTACTTC. Residues: CASSSRLDGRLYF.

The chain joins TRBV6-5 to TRBJ2-5; the match to TRBD2 covers 8 bases. The CDR3 is made up of 16 amino acids. Germline V lookup: CDR1 MNHEY, CDR2 SVGAGI. V shed 0 bases and J 7 bases; nucleotides not matched to a gene: 10. The CDR3 bases are TGTGCCAGCAGTTACTCAAGGACTAGCAGCAATCCGACCCAGTACTTC. Amino acid sequence: CASSYSRTSSNPTQYF.

The V gene is TRBV9, the J gene TRBJ2-3, with 7 bases matching TRBD2. J was trimmed by 3 bases and V by 1 base; bases with no gene match: 5. Germline assignment: CDR1 SGDLS and CDR2 YYNGEE. The length of the CDR3 is 15 residues. The CDR3 protein is CASSVSGGRTDTQYF. As DNA, the CDR3 is TGTGCCAGCAGCGTATCGGGGGGTAGAACAGATACGCAGTATTTT.

The chain is built from TRBV20-1 and TRBJ2-4; 14 nucleotides align to TRBD2. The CDR3 spans 13 residues. Trimming cost V 5 bases and J 9 bases; bases outside gene matches: 3. CDR1 is DFQATT and CDR2 is SNEGSKA in the germline V gene (reference sequence). Here the CDR3 DNA reads TGCAGTGCTCCCGGACTAGCGGGAGGCATTCAGTACTTC. Its translation is CSAPGLAGGIQYF.

This chain connects TRBV20-1 to TRBJ2-5; TRBD2 is a possible D gene (7 bases). From germline, CDR1 is DFQATT and CDR2 SNEGSKA (reference sequence). This CDR3 contains 17 residues. V lost 0 bases to trimming and J lost 2 bases, with 19 bases between them. The CDR3 sequence: CSARDPGTMRGQETQYF. CDR3 sequence (DNA): TGCAGTGCTAGAGATCCCGGGACTATGAGGGGGCAAGAGACCCAGTACTTC.

This clonotype was observed a few times. The rearrangement links TRBV15 to TRBJ2-2, with D tentatively TRBD1 (6 bases). Germline CDR1 and CDR2: LNHNV and YYDKDF (reference sequence). V lost 0 bases to trimming and J lost 8 bases, with 16 bases between them. The CDR3 has 16 amino acids. The CDR3 loop reads CATSRDRAGAPGELFF. The CDR3 nucleotides are TGTGCCACCAGCAGAGATCGGGCAGGGGCTCCTGGGGAGCTGTTTTTT.

This clonotype was observed a few times. This chain connects TRBV20-1 to TRBJ2-7, with TRBD2 matching over 12 bases. Germline CDR1 reads DFQATT; CDR2 reads SNEGSKA (reference sequence). This CDR3 spans 18 amino acids. J gave up 5 bases and V 3 bases, and 17 bases lay outside the gene matches. The CDR3 DNA follows: TGCAGTGCTAGCTTTAGGTCTAGCGGGGGGGCTAGAGGGGACGAGCAGTACTTC. It specifies CSASFRSSGGARGDEQYF.

Only a few counts were recorded for this clonotype. The chain has TRBV5-6 and TRBJ1-2; TRBD1 agrees at 7 bases. V dropped 2 bases and J dropped 5; count of bases not matched to a gene: 6. Germline CDR1 and CDR2: SGHDT and YYEEEE. The CDR3 runs to 14 residues. The CDR3 region is CASSFRDSGYGYTF. CDR3 DNA sequence: TGTGCCAGCAGCTTCCGGGACAGCGGTTATGGCTACACCTTC.

In this sample, this clonotype turned up a few times. This rearrangement joins TRBV6-1 to TRBJ2-3, with 7 bases identical to TRBD2. With 3 bases clipped from V and 1 base from J, the junction kept 4 bases outside the gene matches. CDR1 and CDR2 (germline): MNHNS, SASEGT. This CDR3 region has 15 residues. CDR3 DNA: TGTGCCAGCAGTGATTTCCGGGGGGGCACAGATACGCAGTATTTT. Translated: CASSDFRGGTDTQYF.